This TCR beta chain comes out of a study of blood T cells in healthy people across ages. About the study: About one barcoded beta molecule per two T cells was captured by template switching.

The sample holds many counts of this clonotype. A second PCR of about 6 to 12 cycles used a sample-barcoded 5' primer and a J-beta primer mix. Each CDR3 protein gets one entry after TCRdb re-called the 5' RACE reads with MiXCR. The sample carries about 1,500,000 distinct CDR3 sequences, roughly 28% recorded once. Germline lookup yields CDR1 ENHRY and CDR2 SYGVKD. This CDR3 spans 14 amino acids. V was clipped by 4 bases and J by 0 bases; unmatched bases: 0. The TCR sequence derives from a woman in her twenties or thirties in good health. Material: blood. This chain connects TRBV10-3 to TRBJ2-7; 10 bases line up with TRBD1. The CDR3: CAISGDRGSYEQYF. Written as DNA, the CDR3 is TGTGCCATCAGTGGGGACAGGGGCTCCTACGAGCAGTACTTC.